The present entry profiles one T cell receptor (beta chain) with its context. Antigen: not known. RNA transcripts served as template for amplifying TCR beta CDR3 sequences. HTBI-primed RT-PCR formed the first round, and a multiplex PCR formed the second. TCRdb called the multiplex PCR reads again in MiXCR, with one record for every CDR3 protein. The data hold about 740,000 distinct CDR3 sequences, with around 40% observed a single time. The data derive from a study of Graves' ophthalmopathy and Graves' hyperthyroidism. Study-wide results and limits: Detection in blood was also observed for most expanded thyroid clonotypes above 0.001 frequency.

J was trimmed by 11 bases and V by 1 base; bases with no gene match: 9. This CDR3 comprises 15 residues. Moderate-to-severe activity, CAS ≥3, NOSPECS ≥4 and duration under 3 months were recorded for donors with ophthalmopathy. The gene calls are TRBV12-3 or TRBV12-4 and TRBJ1-5; 9 bases are shared with TRBD1. The receptor's source is an adult man with Graves' ophthalmopathy. Sequenced input: peripheral blood. The DNA of the CDR3 is TGTGCCAGCAGTTTAGTACAGGGGGCGCGGGGATCCCAGCATTTT. This codes for CASSLVQGARGSQHF.